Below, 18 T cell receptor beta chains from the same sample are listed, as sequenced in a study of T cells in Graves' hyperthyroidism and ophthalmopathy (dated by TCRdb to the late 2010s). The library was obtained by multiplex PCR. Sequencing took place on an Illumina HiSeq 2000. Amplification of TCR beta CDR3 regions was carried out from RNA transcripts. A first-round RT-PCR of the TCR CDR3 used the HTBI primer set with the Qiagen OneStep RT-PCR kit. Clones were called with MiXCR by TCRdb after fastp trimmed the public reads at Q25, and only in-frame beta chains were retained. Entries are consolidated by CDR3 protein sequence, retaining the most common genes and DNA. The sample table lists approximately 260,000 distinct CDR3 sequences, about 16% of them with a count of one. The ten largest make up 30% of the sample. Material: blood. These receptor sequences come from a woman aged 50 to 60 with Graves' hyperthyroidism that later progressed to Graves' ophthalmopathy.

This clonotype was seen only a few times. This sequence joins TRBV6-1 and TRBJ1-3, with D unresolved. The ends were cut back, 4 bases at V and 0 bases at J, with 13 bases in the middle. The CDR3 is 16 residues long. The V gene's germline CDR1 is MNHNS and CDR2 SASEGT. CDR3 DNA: TGTGCCAGCAGTGCACCCGGACGGGCCTCTGGAAACACCATATATTTT. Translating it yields CASSAPGRASGNTIYF.

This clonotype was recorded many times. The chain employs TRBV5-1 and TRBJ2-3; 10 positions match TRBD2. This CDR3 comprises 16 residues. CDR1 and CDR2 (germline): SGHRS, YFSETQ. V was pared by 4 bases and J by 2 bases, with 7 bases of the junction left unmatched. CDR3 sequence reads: CASSPGLAVNTDTQYF. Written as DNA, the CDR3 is TGCGCCAGCAGCCCCGGACTAGCGGTAAACACAGATACGCAGTATTTT.

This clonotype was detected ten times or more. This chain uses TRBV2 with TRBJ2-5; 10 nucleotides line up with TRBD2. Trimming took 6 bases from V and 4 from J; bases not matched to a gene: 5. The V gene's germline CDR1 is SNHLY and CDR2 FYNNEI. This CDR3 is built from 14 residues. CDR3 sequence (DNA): TGTGCCAGCAGATTAGCGGGAGGAAGAGAGACCCAGTACTTC. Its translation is CASRLAGGRETQYF.

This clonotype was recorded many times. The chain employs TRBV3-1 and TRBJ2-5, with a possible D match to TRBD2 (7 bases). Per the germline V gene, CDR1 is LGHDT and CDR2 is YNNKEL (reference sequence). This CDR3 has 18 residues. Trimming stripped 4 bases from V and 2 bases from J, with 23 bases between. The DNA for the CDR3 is TGTGCCAGCAGCCGTTCGGAGGGGGGGCTAAGGGGACAAGAGACCCAGTACTTC. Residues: CASSRSEGGLRGQETQYF.

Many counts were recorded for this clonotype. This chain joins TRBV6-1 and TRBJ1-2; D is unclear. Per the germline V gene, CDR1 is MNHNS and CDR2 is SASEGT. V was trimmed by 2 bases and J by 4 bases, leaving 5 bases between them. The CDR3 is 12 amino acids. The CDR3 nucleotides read TGTGCCAGCAGTGAACAGCTCTATGGCTACACCTTC. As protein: CASSEQLYGYTF.

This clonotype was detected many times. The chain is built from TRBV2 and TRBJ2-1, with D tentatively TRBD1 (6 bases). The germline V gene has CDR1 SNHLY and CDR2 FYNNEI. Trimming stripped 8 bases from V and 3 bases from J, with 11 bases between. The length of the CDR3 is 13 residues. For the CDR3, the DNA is TGTGCCAGCGGGGGCAGATTCTACAATGAGCAGTTCTTC. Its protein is CASGGRFYNEQFF.

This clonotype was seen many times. CDR3 in amino acids: CSAPGTVGYNEQFF. The CDR3 nucleotides are TGCAGTGCTCCCGGGACAGTAGGTTACAATGAGCAGTTCTTC. This chain joins TRBV20-1 and TRBJ2-1; TRBD1 matches at 7 bases. Germline-derived CDR1 and CDR2 are DFQATT and SNEGSKA (reference sequence). The V gene end was trimmed by 5 bases and the J gene end by 4 bases; junction bases not matched to a gene: 8. The CDR3 covers 14 residues.

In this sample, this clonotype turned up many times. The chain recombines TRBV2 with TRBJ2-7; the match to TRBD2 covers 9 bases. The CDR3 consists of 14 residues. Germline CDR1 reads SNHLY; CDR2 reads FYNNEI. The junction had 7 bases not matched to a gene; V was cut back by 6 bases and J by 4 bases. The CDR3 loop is CASRGGRAGYEQYF. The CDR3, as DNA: TGTGCCAGCAGGGGCGGGAGGGCCGGGTACGAGCAGTACTTC.

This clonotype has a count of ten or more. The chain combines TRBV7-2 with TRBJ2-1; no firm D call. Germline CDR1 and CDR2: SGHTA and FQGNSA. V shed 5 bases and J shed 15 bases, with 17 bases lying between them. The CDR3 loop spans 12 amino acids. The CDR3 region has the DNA TGTGCCAGCAGCCCGGCCGGCGGAGATCTGTTCTTC. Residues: CASSPAGGDLFF.

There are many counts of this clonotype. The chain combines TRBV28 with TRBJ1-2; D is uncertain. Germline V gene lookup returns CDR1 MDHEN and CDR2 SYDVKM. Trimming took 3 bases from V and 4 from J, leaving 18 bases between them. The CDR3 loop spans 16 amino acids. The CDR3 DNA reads TGTGCCAGCAGTTTTTCCCCCTCGGTGAGGATCTATGGCTACACCTTC. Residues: CASSFSPSVRIYGYTF.

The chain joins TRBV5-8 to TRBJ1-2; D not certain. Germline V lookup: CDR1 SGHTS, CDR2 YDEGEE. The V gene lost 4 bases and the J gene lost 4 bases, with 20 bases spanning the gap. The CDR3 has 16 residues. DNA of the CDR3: TGTGCCAGCAGCCTCACGAGGGCCCGGCGGGCCTATGGCTACACCTTC. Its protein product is CASSLTRARRAYGYTF.

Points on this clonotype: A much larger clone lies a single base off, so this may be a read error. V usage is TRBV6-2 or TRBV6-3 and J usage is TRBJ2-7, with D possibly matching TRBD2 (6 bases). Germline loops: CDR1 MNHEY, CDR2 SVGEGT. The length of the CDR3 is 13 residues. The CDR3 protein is CVSLAEGRYEQYF. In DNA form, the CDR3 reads TGTGTCAGTTTAGCGGAGGGGAGATACGAGCAGTACTTC.

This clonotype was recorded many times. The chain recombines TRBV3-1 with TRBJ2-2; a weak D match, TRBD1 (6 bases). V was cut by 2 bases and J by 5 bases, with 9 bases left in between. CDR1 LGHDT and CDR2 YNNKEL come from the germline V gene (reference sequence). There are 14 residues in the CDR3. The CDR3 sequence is CASSQKQGTGELFF. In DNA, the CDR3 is TGTGCCAGCAGCCAAAAACAGGGTACCGGGGAGCTGTTTTTT.

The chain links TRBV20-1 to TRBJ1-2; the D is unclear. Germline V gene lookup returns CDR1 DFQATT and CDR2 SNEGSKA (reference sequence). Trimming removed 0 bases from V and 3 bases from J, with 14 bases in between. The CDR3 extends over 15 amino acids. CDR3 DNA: TGCAGTGCTAGAGACCCCCTCGGTAGGGACTATGGCTACACCTTC. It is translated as CSARDPLGRDYGYTF.

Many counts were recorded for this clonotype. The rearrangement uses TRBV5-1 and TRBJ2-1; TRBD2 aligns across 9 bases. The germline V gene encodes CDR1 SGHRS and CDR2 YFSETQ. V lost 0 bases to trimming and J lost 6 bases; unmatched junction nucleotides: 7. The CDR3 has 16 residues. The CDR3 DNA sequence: TGCGCCAGCAGCTTGGCTAGTGTAGCGGGAGTCAATGAGCAGTTCTTC. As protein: CASSLASVAGVNEQFF. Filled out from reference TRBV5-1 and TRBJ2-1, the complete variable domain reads KAGVTQTPRYLIKTRGQQVTLSCSPISGHRSVSWYQQTPGQGLQFLFEYFSETQRNKGNFPGRFSGRQFSNSRSEMNVSTLELGDSALYLCASSLASVAGVNEQFFGPGTRLTVL.

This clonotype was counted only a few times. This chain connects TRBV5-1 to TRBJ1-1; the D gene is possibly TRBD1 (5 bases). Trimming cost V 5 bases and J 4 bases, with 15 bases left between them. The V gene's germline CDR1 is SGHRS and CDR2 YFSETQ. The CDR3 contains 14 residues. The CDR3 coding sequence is TGCGCCAGCAGTGGGGGAGGGTGGGGCACTGAAGCTTTCTTT. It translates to CASSGGGWGTEAFF.

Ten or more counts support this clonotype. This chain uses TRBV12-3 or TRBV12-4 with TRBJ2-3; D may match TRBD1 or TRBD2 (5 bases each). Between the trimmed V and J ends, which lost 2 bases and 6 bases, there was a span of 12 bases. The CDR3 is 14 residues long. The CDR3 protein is CASSLTTGPDTQYF. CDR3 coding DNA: TGTGCCAGCAGTTTAACGACGGGGCCGGATACGCAGTATTTT.

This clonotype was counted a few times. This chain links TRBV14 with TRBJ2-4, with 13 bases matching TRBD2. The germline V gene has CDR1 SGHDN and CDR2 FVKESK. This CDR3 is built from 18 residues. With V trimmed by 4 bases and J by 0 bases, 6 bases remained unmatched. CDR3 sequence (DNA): TGTGCCAGCAGCCTTAGACTAGCGGGAGGACTAGCCAAAAACATTCAGTACTTC. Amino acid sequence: CASSLRLAGGLAKNIQYF.